The rows below give T cell receptor beta chains drawn from one sample of a study of tumour-infiltrating T cells in Burkitt lymphoma. TCRdb keeps only in-frame clones here, not all; method: immunoSEQ multiplex PCR. The repertoire holds about 4,000 clones, with 15% to 20% as singletons. Sequenced: tumor tissue. The receptors come from a human donor with diffuse large B-cell lymphoma. Some clones in this sample may be carry-over from other donors' samples. Both conserved end residues are trimmed from each CDR3.

v_call	j_call	cdr3_aa
TRBV5-6	TRBJ1-1	ASSLGPGGEAF
TRBV7-6	TRBJ2-7	ASSPLSGQIYEQY
TRBV9	TRBJ2-3	ASSALGGGQY
TRBV11-3	TRBJ2-1	ASSLDGPDRVYYNEQF
TRBV7-9	TRBJ1-1	ASSFLTGKNTEAF
TRBV5-4	TRBJ1-2	ASSLADYGYT
TRBV6-5	TRBJ1-5	ASSYRDRGQPQH
TRBV19	TRBJ2-1	ASSISGSIYEQF
TRBV18	TRBJ1-1	ASSRQNTEAF
TRBV7-8	TRBJ1-1	ASSLGRRYTEAF
TRBV5-1	TRBJ1-4	ASSQIGTGGSTNEKLF
TRBV5-1	TRBJ2-1	ASSLEGRGDYNEQF
TRBV5-5	TRBJ2-7	ASSLGTGVWEQY
TRBV9	TRBJ1-2	ASSEDSLFYYGYT
TRBV12-1	TRBJ2-7	ASSFAELVSYEQY
TRBV6-6	TRBJ2-2	ASTQDLGSRPGELF
TRBV7-2	TRBJ1-4	ASSRSTTNEKLF
TRBV19	TRBJ2-1	ASSTPTPLSTLNEQF
TRBV25-1	TRBJ2-7	ASTPGLAGVEQY
TRBV10-1	TRBJ2-1	ASSEGLRPNEQF
TRBV7-6	TRBJ1-4	ASSAIYGAGEKLF
TRBV10-3	TRBJ2-1	AAGSTSGGSEQF
TRBV7-9	TRBJ1-3	ASSETKGSPSGNTIY
TRBV21-1	TRBJ2-3	ASSKEGSPGSTDTQY
TRBV5-1	TRBJ1-1	ASSWDSSNTEAF
TRBV5-1	TRBJ2-3	AGSGGASTDTQY
TRBV7-7	TRBJ2-3	ASSLGTGSTDTQY
TRBV5-1	TRBJ2-1	ASGDVAGVIYEQF
TRBV6-5	TRBJ2-7	ASSSSLTYEQY
TRBV7-9	TRBJ1-1	ASSLGEGAEAF
TRBV6-5	TRBJ2-5	ASSYSGTWWGAQY
TRBV28	TRBJ1-5	ASSESSRNQPQH
TRBV5-4	TRBJ1-6	ASSPDRVNSPLH
TRBV6-6	TRBJ2-7	ASSSRDRISYEQY
TRBV4-1	TRBJ2-1	ASSPLGQGSNEQF
TRBV7-9	TRBJ1-1	ASSLVELEAF
TRBV18	TRBJ2-1	ASSPWLAGVSEQF
TRBV6-5	TRBJ2-5	ASSYGSGLLETQY
TRBV14	TRBJ2-5	ASSQDWRESQETQY
TRBV7-3	TRBJ2-6	ASSSHSGANVLT
TRBV28	TRBJ2-7	ASIRGGFDEQY
TRBV7-6	TRBJ2-1	ASSLQRGPYNEQF
TRBV5-1	TRBJ2-3	ASSSPQTSGGARDTQY
TRBV5-1	TRBJ2-5	ASSLAGTGEETQY
TRBV6-5	TRBJ2-1	ASTAGGSPIREQF
TRBV7-6	TRBJ1-1	ASSLASGDRGLTEAF
TRBV5-6	TRBJ1-1	ASSPSGREAF
TRBV5-4	TRBJ2-2	ASSLGTGGPNTGELF